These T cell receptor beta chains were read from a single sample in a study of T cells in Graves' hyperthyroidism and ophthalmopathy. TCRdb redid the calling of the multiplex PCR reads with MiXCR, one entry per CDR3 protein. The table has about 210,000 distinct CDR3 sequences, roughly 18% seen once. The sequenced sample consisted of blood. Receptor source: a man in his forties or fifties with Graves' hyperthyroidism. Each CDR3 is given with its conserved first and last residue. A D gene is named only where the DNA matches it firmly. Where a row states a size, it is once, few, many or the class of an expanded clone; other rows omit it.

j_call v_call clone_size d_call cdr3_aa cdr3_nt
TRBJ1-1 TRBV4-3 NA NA CASSQGGNEAFF TGCGCCAGCAGCCAAGGGGGCAATGAAGCTTTCTTT
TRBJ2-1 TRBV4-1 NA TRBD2 CASSRGRLATSGFF TGCGCCAGCAGCCGAGGGCGACTAGCTACGTCTGGGTTCTTC
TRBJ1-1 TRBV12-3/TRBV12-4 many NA CASSFLRTEAFF TGTGCCAGCAGTTTCCTTAGGACTGAAGCTTTCTTT
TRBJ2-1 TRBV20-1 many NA CSARVWGGGTYNEQFF TGCAGTGCTAGAGTTTGGGGAGGGGGGACCTACAATGAGCAGTTCTTC
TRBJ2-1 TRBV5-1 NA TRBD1 CASSSDRGYNEQSF TGCGCCAGCAGCAGTGACAGGGGTTACAATGAGCAGTCCTTC
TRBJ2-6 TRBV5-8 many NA CASSLRGMVGANVLTF TGTGCCAGCAGCTTGCGGGGGATGGTCGGGGCCAACGTCCTGACTTTC
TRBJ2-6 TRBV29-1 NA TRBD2 CSATLAKSSGANVLTF TGCAGCGCCACACTAGCGAAGAGCTCTGGGGCCAACGTCCTGACTTTC
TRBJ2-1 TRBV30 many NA CAWGMHEQFF TGTGCCTGGGGGATGCATGAGCAGTTCTTC
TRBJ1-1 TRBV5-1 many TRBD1 CASSGQGALSEAFF TGCGCCAGCAGCGGACAGGGGGCTCTCTCTGAAGCTTTCTTT
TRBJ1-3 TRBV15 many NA CATSGGRTGNTIYF TGTGCCACCAGCGGCGGGAGAACTGGAAACACCATATATTTT
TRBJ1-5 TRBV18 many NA CASSPTGVNQPQHF TGTGCCAGCTCTCCGACAGGCGTCAATCAGCCCCAGCATTTT
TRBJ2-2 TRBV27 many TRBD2 CASSHPREREFGELFF TGTGCCAGCAGTCACCCACGGGAGCGGGAGTTCGGGGAGCTGTTTTTT
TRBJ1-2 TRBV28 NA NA CASSSPSGGYYGYTF TGTGCCAGCAGTTCCCCCTCCGGGGGTTACTATGGCTACACCTTC
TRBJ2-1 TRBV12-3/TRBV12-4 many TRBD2 CASSSFGTSGSYEQFF TGTGCCAGCAGTTCTTTTGGGACTAGCGGGAGCTATGAGCAGTTCTTC
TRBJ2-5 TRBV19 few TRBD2 CATSTSKETQYF TGTGCCACTTCGACTAGCAAAGAGACCCAGTACTTC
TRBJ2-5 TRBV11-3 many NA CASSPAGRPETQYF TGTGCCAGCAGCCCCGCTGGACGGCCCGAGACCCAGTACTTC
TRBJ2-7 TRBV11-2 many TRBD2 CASSPIGTSNPYEQYF TGTGCCAGCAGCCCCATTGGGACTAGTAACCCCTACGAGCAGTACTTC
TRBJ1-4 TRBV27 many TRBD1 CASSFGGTGGEKLFF TGTGCCAGCAGTTTTGGGGGGACAGGGGGCGAAAAACTGTTTTTT
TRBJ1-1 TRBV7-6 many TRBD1 CASSFSLRGGDTEAFF TGTGCCAGCAGCTTTAGTCTCAGGGGGGGGGACACTGAAGCTTTCTTT
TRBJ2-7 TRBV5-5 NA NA CASSTRQNYEQYF TGTGCCAGCAGCACCCGACAGAACTACGAGCAGTACTTC
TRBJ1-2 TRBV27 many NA CASSLAGGTGYTF TGTGCCAGCAGCCTGGCGGGAGGGACTGGCTACACCTTC
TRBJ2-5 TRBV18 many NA CASSPSVGGLETQYF TGTGCCAGCTCACCTAGCGTGGGCGGACTAGAGACCCAGTACTTC
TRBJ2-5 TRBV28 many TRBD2 CASSLNGRGETQYF TGTGCCAGCAGTTTAAACGGGAGGGGGGAGACCCAGTACTTC
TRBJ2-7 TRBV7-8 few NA CASRLGGTYEQYF TGTGCCAGCAGGCTGGGCGGAACCTACGAGCAGTACTTC
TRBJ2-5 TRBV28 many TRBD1 CASSLRGRGRETQYF TGTGCCAGCAGTTTAAGGGGGCGAGGGCGTGAGACCCAGTACTTC
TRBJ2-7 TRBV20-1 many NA CSATSRVGHEQYF TGCAGTGCTACTTCCAGGGTGGGCCACGAGCAGTACTTC
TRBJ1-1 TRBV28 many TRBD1 CASRLRKTGSPEAFF TGTGCCAGCAGACTCAGGAAGACAGGGTCTCCTGAAGCTTTCTTT
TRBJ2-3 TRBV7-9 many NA CASSLVQGVTDTQYF TGTGCCAGCAGCTTAGTACAGGGAGTCACAGATACGCAGTATTTT
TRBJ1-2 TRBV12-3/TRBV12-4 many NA CASSQGYGYTF TGTGCCAGCAGTCAGGGCTATGGCTACACCTTC
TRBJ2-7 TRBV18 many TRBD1 CASSLGGTGNYEQYF TGTGCCAGCTCATTGGGCGGGACAGGAAACTACGAGCAGTACTTC
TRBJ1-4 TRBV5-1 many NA CASSLDFTGSEKLFF TGCGCCAGCAGCTTGGATTTCACAGGGTCTGAAAAACTGTTTTTT
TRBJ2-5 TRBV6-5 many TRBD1 CASSYGLGQGGETQYF TGTGCCAGCAGTTACGGATTGGGACAGGGAGGTGAGACCCAGTACTTC
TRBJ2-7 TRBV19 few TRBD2 CASSITSGRVNEQYF TGTGCCAGTAGTATTACTAGCGGGAGGGTCAACGAGCAGTACTTC
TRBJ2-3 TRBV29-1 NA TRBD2 CSVVLAGSSTDTQYF TGCAGCGTGGTACTAGCGGGCTCTAGCACAGATACGCAGTATTTT
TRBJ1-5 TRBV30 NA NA CAWSRQSGQPQHF TGTGCCTGGAGTCGACAATCTGGTCAGCCCCAGCATTTT
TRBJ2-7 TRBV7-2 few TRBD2 CASSWGPTSGGSYEQYF TGTGCCAGCAGCTGGGGCCCGACTAGCGGAGGCTCCTACGAGCAGTACTTC
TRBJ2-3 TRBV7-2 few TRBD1 CASSKQLGTQGADTQYF TGTGCCAGCAGCAAGCAACTCGGGACACAGGGGGCAGATACGCAGTATTTT
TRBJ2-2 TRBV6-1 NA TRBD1 CASSQGQGWRLFF TGTGCCAGCAGTCAGGGACAGGGTTGGAGGCTGTTTTTT
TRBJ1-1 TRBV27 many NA CASSSTSGNEAFF TGTGCCAGCAGTTCGACCTCAGGGAATGAAGCTTTCTTT
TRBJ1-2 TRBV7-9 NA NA CASAPAGRGKYGYTF TGTGCCAGCGCCCCAGCAGGCAGGGGAAAATATGGCTACACCTTC
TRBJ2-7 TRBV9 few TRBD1 CASSVGGGTGPYEQYF TGTGCCAGCAGCGTAGGAGGTGGGACAGGGCCCTACGAGCAGTACTTC
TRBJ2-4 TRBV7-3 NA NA CASSLKLGGIQYF TGTGCCAGCAGCTTAAAGCTCGGGGGCATTCAGTACTTC
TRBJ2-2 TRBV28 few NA CASRLLRERSTGELFF TGTGCCAGCAGATTGCTCAGGGAAAGAAGCACCGGGGAGCTGTTTTTT
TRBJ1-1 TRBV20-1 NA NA CSADRGGRTEAFF TGCAGTGCCGACCGAGGGGGGCGGACTGAAGCTTTCTTT
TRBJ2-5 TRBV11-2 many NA CASSPVYRTRGRQETQYF TGTGCCAGCAGCCCAGTATATAGAACGAGAGGGAGACAAGAGACCCAGTACTTC
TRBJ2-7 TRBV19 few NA CASSTRLGPTYEQYF TGTGCCAGTAGTACCAGGTTGGGGCCGACCTACGAGCAGTACTTC
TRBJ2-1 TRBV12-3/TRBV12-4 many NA CASSLGTTFNEQFF TGTGCCAGCAGTTTAGGGACTACCTTCAATGAGCAGTTCTTC
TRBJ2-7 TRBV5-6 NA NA CASSQVGYGGEQYF TGTGCCAGCAGCCAGGTAGGGTACGGGGGCGAGCAGTACTTC
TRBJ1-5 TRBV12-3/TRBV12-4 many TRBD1 CASRLSGGNQPQHF TGTGCCAGCAGGTTGTCAGGGGGGAATCAGCCCCAGCATTTT
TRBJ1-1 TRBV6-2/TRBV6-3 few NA CASSWGGSEAFF TGTGCCAGCAGCTGGGGAGGTAGTGAAGCTTTCTTT
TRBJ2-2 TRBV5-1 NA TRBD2 CASSPLARPNTGELFF TGCGCCAGCAGCCCACTAGCGAGACCGAACACCGGGGAGCTGTTTTTT
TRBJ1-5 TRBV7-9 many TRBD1 CASSQGGYNQPQHF TGTGCCAGCAGCCAGGGGGGTTACAATCAGCCCCAGCATTTT
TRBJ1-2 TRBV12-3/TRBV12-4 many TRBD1 CASKGQAHGGYTF TGTGCCAGCAAAGGACAGGCCCATGGCGGCTACACCTTC
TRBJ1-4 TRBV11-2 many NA CASSFKQGEKLFF TGTGCCAGCAGCTTCAAACAGGGTGAAAAACTGTTTTTT